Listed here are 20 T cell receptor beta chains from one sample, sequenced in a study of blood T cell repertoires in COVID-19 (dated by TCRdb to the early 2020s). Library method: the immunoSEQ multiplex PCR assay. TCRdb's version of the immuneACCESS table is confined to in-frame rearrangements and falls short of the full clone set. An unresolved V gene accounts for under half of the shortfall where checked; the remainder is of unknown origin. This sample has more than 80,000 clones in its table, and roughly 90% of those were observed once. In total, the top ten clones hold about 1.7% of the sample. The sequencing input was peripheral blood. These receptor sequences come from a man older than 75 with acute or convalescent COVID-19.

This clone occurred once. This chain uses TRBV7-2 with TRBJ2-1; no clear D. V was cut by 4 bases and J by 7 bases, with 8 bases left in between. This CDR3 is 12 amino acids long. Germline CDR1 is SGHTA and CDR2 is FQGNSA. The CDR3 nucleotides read TGTGCCAGCAGCTCCCCTATGAATGAGCAGTTCTTC. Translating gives CASSSPMNEQFF. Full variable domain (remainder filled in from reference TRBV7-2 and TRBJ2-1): GAGVSQSPSNKVTEKGKDVELRCDPISGHTALYWYRQSLGQGLEFLIYFQGNSAPDKSGLPSDRFSAERTGGSVSTLTIQRTQQEDSAVYLCASSSPMNEQFFGPGTRLTVL.

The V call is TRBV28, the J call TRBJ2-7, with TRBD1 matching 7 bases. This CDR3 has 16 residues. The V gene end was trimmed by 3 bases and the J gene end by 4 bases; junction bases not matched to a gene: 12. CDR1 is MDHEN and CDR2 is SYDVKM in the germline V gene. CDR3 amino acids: CASSFIGTANRYEQYF. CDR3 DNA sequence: TGTGCCAGCAGTTTTATCGGGACAGCAAACCGTTACGAGCAGTACTTC.

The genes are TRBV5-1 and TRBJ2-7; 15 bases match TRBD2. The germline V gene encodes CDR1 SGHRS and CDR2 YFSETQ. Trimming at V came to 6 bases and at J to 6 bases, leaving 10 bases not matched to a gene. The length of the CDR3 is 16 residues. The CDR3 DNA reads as TGCGCCAGCACCCGATCGGGACTAGCGGGAGGTACCGAGCAGTACTTC. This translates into CASTRSGLAGGTEQYF.

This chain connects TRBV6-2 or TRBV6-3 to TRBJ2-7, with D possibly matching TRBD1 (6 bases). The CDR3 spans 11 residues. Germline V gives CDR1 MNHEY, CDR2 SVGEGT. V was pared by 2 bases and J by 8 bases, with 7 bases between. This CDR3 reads CASSYGGQQYF. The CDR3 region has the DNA TGTGCCAGCAGTTACGGGGGCCAGCAGTACTTC.

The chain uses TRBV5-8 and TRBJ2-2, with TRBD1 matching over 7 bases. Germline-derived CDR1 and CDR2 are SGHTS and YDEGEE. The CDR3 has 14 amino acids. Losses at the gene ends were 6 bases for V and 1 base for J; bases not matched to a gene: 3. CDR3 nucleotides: TGTGCCAGCAAAGGGACAGTGAACACCGGGGAGCTGTTTTTT. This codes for CASKGTVNTGELFF.

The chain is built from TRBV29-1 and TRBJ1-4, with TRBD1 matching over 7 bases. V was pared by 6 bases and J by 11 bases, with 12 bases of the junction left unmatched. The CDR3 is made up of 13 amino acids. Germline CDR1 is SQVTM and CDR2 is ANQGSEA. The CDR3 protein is CSVGGQAGQKLFF. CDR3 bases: TGCAGCGTGGGCGGACAGGCCGGTCAGAAACTGTTTTTT. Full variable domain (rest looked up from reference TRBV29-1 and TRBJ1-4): SAVISQKPSRDICQRGTSLTIQCQVDSQVTMMFWYRQQPGQSLTLIATANQGSEATYESGFVIDKFPISRPNLTFSTLTVSNMSPEDSSIYLCSVGGQAGQKLFFGSGTQLSVL.

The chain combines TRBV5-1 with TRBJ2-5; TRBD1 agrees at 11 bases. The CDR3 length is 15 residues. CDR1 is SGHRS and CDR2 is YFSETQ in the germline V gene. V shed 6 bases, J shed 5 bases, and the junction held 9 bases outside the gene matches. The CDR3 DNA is TGCGCCAGCACCCTTGCCGGGACAGGGGGGGAGACCCAGTACTTC. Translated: CASTLAGTGGETQYF.

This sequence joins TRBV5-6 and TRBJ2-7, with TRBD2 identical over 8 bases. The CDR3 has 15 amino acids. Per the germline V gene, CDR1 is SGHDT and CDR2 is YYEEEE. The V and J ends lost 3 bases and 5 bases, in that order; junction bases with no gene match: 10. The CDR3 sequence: CASSSRTSSGHEQYF. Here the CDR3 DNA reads TGTGCCAGCAGCTCCCGGACTAGCTCGGGCCACGAGCAGTACTTC.

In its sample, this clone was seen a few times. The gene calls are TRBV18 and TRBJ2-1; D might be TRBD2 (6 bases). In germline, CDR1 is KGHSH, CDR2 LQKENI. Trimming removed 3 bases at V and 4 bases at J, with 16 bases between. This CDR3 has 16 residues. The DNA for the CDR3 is TGTGCCAGCTCACCTCTGTTGCGGCGGGAATACAATGAGCAGTTCTTC. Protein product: CASSPLLRREYNEQFF.

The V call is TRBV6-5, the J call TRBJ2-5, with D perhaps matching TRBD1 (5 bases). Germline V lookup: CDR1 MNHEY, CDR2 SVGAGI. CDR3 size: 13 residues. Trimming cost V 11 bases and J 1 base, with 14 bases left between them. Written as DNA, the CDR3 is TGTGCCGCTTCTCCAGGGCGCCAAGAGACCCAGTACTTC. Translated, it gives CAASPGRQETQYF.

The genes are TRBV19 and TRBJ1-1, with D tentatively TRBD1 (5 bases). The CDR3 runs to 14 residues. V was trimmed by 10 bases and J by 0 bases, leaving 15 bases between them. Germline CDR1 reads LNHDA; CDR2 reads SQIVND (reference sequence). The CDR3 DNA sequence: TGTGCCACTATGCAGCAGGGTTTGAACACTGAAGCTTTCTTT. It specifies CATMQQGLNTEAFF.

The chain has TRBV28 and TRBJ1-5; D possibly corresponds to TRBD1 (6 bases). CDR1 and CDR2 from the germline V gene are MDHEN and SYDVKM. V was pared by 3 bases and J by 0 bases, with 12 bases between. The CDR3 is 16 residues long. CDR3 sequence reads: CASSLARTVSNQPQHF. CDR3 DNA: TGTGCCAGCAGTTTGGCCCGGACAGTTAGCAATCAGCCCCAGCATTTT.

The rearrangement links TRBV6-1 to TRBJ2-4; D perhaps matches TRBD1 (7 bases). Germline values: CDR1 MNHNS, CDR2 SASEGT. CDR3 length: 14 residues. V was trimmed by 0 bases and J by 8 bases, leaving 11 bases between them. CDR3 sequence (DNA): TGTGCCAGCAGTGAAGCCAGGGGGGTAGACATTCAGTACTTC. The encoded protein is CASSEARGVDIQYF.

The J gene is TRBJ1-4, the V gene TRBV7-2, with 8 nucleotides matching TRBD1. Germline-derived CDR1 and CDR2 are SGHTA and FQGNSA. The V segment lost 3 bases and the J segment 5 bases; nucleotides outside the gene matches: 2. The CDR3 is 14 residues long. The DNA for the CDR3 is TGTGCCAGCAGCTTGAGACAGGGGAATGAAAAACTGTTTTTT. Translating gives CASSLRQGNEKLFF.

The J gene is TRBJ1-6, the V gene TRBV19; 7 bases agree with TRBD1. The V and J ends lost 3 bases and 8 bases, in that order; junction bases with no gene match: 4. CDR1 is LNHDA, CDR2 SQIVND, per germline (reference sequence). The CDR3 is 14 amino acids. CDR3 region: CASSIRDRYSPLHF. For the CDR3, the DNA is TGTGCCAGTAGTATCCGGGACAGATATTCACCCCTCCACTTT. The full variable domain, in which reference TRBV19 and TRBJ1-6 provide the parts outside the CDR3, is DGGITQSPKYLFRKEGQNVTLSCEQNLNHDAMYWYRQDPGQGLRLIYYSQIVNDFQKGDIAEGYSVSREKKESFPLTVTSAQKNPTAFYLCASSIRDRYSPLHFGNGTRLTVT.

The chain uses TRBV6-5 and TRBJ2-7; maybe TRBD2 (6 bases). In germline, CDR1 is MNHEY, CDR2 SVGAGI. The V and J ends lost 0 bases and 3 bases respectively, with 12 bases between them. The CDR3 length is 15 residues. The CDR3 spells CASSYSGGAGYEQYF. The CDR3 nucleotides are TGTGCCAGCAGTTACTCGGGCGGGGCGGGCTACGAGCAGTACTTC.

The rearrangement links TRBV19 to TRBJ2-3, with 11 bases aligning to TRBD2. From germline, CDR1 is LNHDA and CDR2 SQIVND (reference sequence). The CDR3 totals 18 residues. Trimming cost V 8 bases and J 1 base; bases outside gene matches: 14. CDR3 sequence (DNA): TGTGCCAGTTCGGGGACAGAAACGGGACTAGCGGGCACAGATACGCAGTATTTT. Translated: CASSGTETGLAGTDTQYF.

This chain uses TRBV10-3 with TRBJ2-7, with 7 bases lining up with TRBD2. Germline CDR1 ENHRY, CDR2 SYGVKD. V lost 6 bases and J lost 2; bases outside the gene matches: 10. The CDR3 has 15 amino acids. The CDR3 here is CAISWLAEGTYEQYF. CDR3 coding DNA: TGTGCCATCAGCTGGCTAGCGGAGGGTACCTACGAGCAGTACTTC.

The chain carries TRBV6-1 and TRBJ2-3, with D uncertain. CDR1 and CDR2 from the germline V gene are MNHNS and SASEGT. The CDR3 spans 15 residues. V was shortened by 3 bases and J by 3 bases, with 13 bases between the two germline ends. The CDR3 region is CASSDHRGETDTQYF. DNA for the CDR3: TGTGCCAGCAGTGACCATCGAGGCGAAACAGATACGCAGTATTTT.

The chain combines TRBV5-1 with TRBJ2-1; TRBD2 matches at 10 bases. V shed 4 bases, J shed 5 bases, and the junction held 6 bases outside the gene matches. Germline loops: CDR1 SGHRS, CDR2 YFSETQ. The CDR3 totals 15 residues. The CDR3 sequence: CASSPLLAGDNEQFF. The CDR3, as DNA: TGCGCCAGCAGCCCCCTCCTAGCGGGAGACAATGAGCAGTTCTTC.